This T cell receptor beta chain was observed in a study of siplizumab effects on memory and regulatory T cells. Whole-study findings and limits: The study did not confirm that proliferating Tregs from siplizumab cultures were suppressive. Unstimulated subsets were the mapping target of only a minor fraction of alloreactive clones. The diversity of naive T cells seemed greater than that of memory cells, and their alloresponse contribution seemed major.

The table came from immunoSEQ multiplex PCR; TCRdb's copy has only in-frame clones and leaves some out. The table includes over 85,000 clones, approximately 97% detected once. About this clone itself: What it binds is unknown.

The V and J ends lost 5 bases and 4 bases, in that order; junction bases with no gene match: 5. CDR1 MNHNY and CDR2 SVGAGI come from the germline V gene (reference sequence). CDR3 length: 13 amino acids. The TCR sequence derives from a human donor in good health. Specimen: naive CD4+ T cells sorted from blood. The chain couples TRBV6-6 to TRBJ2-7, with 7 bases matching TRBD1. CDR3 sequence reads: CASSNRDSYEQYF. The CDR3 nucleotides are TGTGCCAGCAGTAACCGGGACAGTTACGAGCAGTACTTC.